The present entry profiles one T cell receptor (beta chain) with its context. Its antigen remains unidentified. Assay: immunoSEQ multiplex PCR; the TCRdb copy retains only in-frame clones and omits some. The table lists about 76,000 clones, 84% of them singletons, with 6.5% to 8.5% in the top ten. The sample comes from a study of OX40 agonist ivuxolimab in advanced cancers. Study in general: Enrolled patients in dose escalation had cancers that were hepatocellular carcinoma, melanoma, renal cell or head and neck cancer. Anti-PD-1, anti-PD-L1 or anti-CTLA-4 therapy given earlier was allowed, and approximately 43% had some.

Findings and caveats of the study: CD8+ T cells were the subset that, on average, had more expanded clones than CD4+.

CDR1 and CDR2 from the germline V gene are SGHAT and FQNNGV. Between the trimmed V and J ends, which lost 5 bases and 3 bases, there was a span of 17 bases. This CDR3 comprises 16 residues. This TCR derives from an adult with an advanced solid tumor such as melanoma, head and neck, liver or kidney cancer. The sample was CD4+ or CD8+ T cells sorted from blood, taken in a trial of the OX40 agonist ivuxolimab. The rearrangement uses TRBV11-2 and TRBJ1-5; D unresolved. In DNA form, the CDR3 reads TGTGCCAGCAGCGTCGATGCCTTCATCCCCAATCAGCCCCAGCATTTT. Protein: CASSVDAFIPNQPQHF.